Each of the 26 T cell receptor beta chains below was sequenced from the same sample in a study of spatial heterogeneity in lung cancer. MiXCR, run by TCRdb on the 5' RACE reads, gives a single entry per CDR3 protein. The data contain fewer than 60,000 distinct CDR3 sequences, around 7.7% of them singletons. Time point indicated: blood at routine non-recurrence follow-up after resection. Extraction of whole RNA from tumor, nontumor lung or frozen PBMC preceded unsorted sequencing. The sequencing used PBMCs, collected at follow-up. These receptors were taken from a female donor with early-stage non-small cell lung cancer.

This clonotype was recorded at least ten times. The V and J genes are TRBV20-1 and TRBJ2-1; 8 bases align to TRBD2. V was clipped by 1 base and J by 6 bases; unmatched bases: 5. CDR3 length equals 14 residues. Looked up from germline, CDR1 is DFQATT and CDR2 is SNEGSKA (reference sequence). CDR3 nucleotide sequence: TGCAGTGCTAGAGGGACTAGCAGTTCCAATGAGCAGTTCTTC. It is translated as CSARGTSSSNEQFF.

Only a few counts were recorded for this clonotype. V and J are TRBV20-1 and TRBJ1-1; D gene uncertain. Germline V gives CDR1 DFQATT, CDR2 SNEGSKA (reference sequence). This CDR3 has 15 residues. V was pared by 6 bases and J by 8 bases, with 25 bases between. The CDR3 loop reads CSASLPSPMPIEAFF. The CDR3 DNA follows: TGCAGTGCCTCGCTCCCTAGCCCAATGCCGATAGAAGCTTTCTTT.

The chain uses TRBV7-9 and TRBJ1-5, with D hard to call. The germline gives CDR1 SEHNR, CDR2 FQNEAQ (reference sequence). V was cut by 3 bases and J by 7 bases, with 13 bases left in between. The CDR3 is 14 residues long. The DNA for the CDR3 is TGTGCCAGCAGCTTCCTTCAAGACCACCAGCCCCAGCATTTT. Translated, it gives CASSFLQDHQPQHF.

This clonotype was observed at least ten times. The V call is TRBV4-1, the J call TRBJ2-5, with D perhaps matching TRBD2 (6 bases). CDR3 length: 17 residues. The germline CDR1 and CDR2 sequences are MGHRA and YSYEKL. The ends were cut back, 3 bases at V and 3 bases at J, with 20 bases in the middle. CDR3 sequence reads: CASSQGRDFYGKETQYF. CDR3 coding DNA: TGCGCCAGCAGCCAGGGAAGGGACTTTTACGGGAAAGAGACCCAGTACTTC.

Within the sample, this clonotype is medium-sized. In nucleotides, the CDR3 is TGCAGTGCTAGTCCACGAGCGGGGGGCTCCTACGAGCAGTACTTC. Protein: CSASPRAGGSYEQYF. The rearrangement links TRBV20-1 to TRBJ2-7, with 9 nucleotides matching TRBD2. J gave up 0 bases and V 3 bases, and 6 bases lay outside the gene matches. Germline CDR1 and CDR2: DFQATT and SNEGSKA (reference sequence). The CDR3 has 15 amino acids.

There are many counts of this clonotype. The chain carries TRBV6-6 and TRBJ2-5; D call uncertain. Germline V lookup: CDR1 MNHNY, CDR2 SVGAGI (reference sequence). Trimming shortened V by 5 bases and J by 2 bases, and 3 bases separated the two germline ends. The CDR3 spans 11 residues. DNA of the CDR3: TGTGCCAGCAGTCAACAAGAGACCCAGTACTTC. Its protein product is CASSQQETQYF.

This clonotype has more than one count but fewer than ten. This chain connects TRBV6-5 to TRBJ2-2; 8 bases are a match to TRBD1. V trimming: 6 bases; J trimming: 4 bases; junction bases outside the gene matches: 1. This CDR3 region has 13 residues. CDR1 is MNHEY, CDR2 SVGAGI, per germline. The chain's CDR3 is CASSDRGTGELFF. In DNA form, the CDR3 reads TGTGCCAGCAGCGACAGGGGCACCGGGGAGCTGTTTTTT.

This clonotype was seen ten or more times. This chain joins TRBV5-1 and TRBJ2-7, with D uncertain. The germline CDR1 and CDR2 sequences are SGHRS and YFSETQ. Trimming stripped 4 bases from V and 0 bases from J, with 5 bases between. The CDR3 runs 12 residues. In DNA form, the CDR3 reads TGCGCCAGCAGCGGGTCCTCCTACGAGCAGTACTTC. Translated, it gives CASSGSSYEQYF.

This clonotype appeared many times. The chain couples TRBV20-1 to TRBJ1-1; the D gene is possibly TRBD1 (6 bases). The germline gives CDR1 DFQATT, CDR2 SNEGSKA (reference sequence). Trimming took 4 bases from V and 5 from J, leaving 20 bases between them. The CDR3 spans 15 residues. The CDR3 spells CSAKVSTGGRTEAFF. The CDR3 nucleotides read TGCAGTGCTAAGGTCTCGACGGGGGGCAGGACTGAAGCTTTCTTT.

This chain connects TRBV19 to TRBJ2-2, with D perhaps matching TRBD2 (6 bases). This CDR3 region has 16 residues. Deletions cut 11 bases from V and 1 base from J, with 20 bases between. The V gene's germline CDR1 is LNHDA and CDR2 SQIVND (reference sequence). The chain's CDR3 is CAANGGVKGNTGELFF. CDR3 bases: TGTGCCGCCAATGGCGGGGTTAAAGGGAACACCGGGGAGCTGTTTTTT.

This chain connects TRBV7-2 to TRBJ2-3; the D gene is possibly TRBD2 (6 bases). V lost 2 bases and J 6 bases, leaving 12 bases between the germline ends. CDR3 size: 14 residues. Germline CDR1 reads SGHTA; CDR2 reads FQGNSA. The DNA of the CDR3 is TGTGCCAGCAGCTTATGGCGGGGCGGGGATACGCAGTATTTT. This gives the protein CASSLWRGGDTQYF.

Comments on this clonotype: A much larger clone lies a single base off, so this may be a read error. The V and J genes are TRBV12-3 or TRBV12-4 and TRBJ2-2, with D perhaps TRBD1 (6 bases). This CDR3 has 14 amino acids. The CDR3 is CASSFNTGIGELIF. Written as DNA, the CDR3 is TGTGCCAGCAGTTTCAATACAGGGATCGGGGAGCTGATTTTT.

This clonotype was seen only a few times. This chain joins TRBV7-9 and TRBJ1-5; D not certain. The CDR3 is 14 residues long. Trimming removed 4 bases from V and 7 bases from J, with 14 bases in between. Per the germline V gene, CDR1 is SEHNR and CDR2 is FQNEAQ (reference sequence). The DNA for the CDR3 is TGTGCCAGCAGCTCTTACGGAAGAGGACAGCCCCAGCATTTT. This translates into CASSSYGRGQPQHF. The full variable domain, in which reference TRBV7-9 and TRBJ1-5 provide the parts outside the CDR3, is DTGVSQNPRHKITKRGQNVTFRCDPISEHNRLYWYRQTLGQGPEFLTYFQNEAQLEKSRLLSDRFSAERPKGSFSTLEIQRTEQGDSAMYLCASSSYGRGQPQHFGDGTRLSIL.

This clonotype has ten or more counts. The chain joins TRBV11-2 to TRBJ2-7, with 11 bases fitting TRBD2. The CDR3 consists of 15 residues. Germline-derived CDR1 and CDR2 are SGHAT and FQNNGV. V lost 3 bases, J lost 2 bases, and 3 bases stayed unmatched. The CDR3 sequence is CASSFRTSGPYEQYF. The CDR3 DNA reads TGTGCCAGCAGCTTTAGGACTAGCGGGCCCTACGAGCAGTACTTC.

This clonotype was counted between two and nine times. The chain recombines TRBV5-1 with TRBJ2-3; 10 nucleotides match TRBD2. Germline assignment: CDR1 SGHRS and CDR2 YFSETQ. The ends lost 4 bases at V and 0 bases at J; junction bases unmatched: 5. CDR3 length: 16 residues. The CDR3: CASSIGLAASTDTQYF. The CDR3 DNA reads as TGCGCCAGCAGCATAGGACTAGCGGCTAGCACAGATACGCAGTATTTT.

The chain is built from TRBV2 and TRBJ2-1, with D perhaps matching TRBD2 (5 bases). Trimming removed 7 bases from V and 4 bases from J, with 8 bases in between. CDR1 and CDR2 from the germline V gene are SNHLY and FYNNEI. CDR3 length: 12 residues. CDR3 loop: CASNGDYNEQFF. The DNA of the CDR3 is TGTGCCAGCAACGGGGATTACAATGAGCAGTTCTTC. Complete variable domain (other parts from reference TRBV2 and TRBJ2-1): EPEVTQTPSHQVTQMGQEVILRCVPISNHLYFYWYRQILGQKVEFLVSFYNNEISEKSEIFDDQFSVERPDGSNFTLKIRSTKLEDSAMYFCASNGDYNEQFFGPGTRLTVL.

The J gene is TRBJ2-3, the V gene TRBV12-3 or TRBV12-4; D uncertain. The length of the CDR3 is 14 residues. The V end was cut by 4 bases, the J end by 2 bases, with 10 bases between. The CDR3: CASSSDGTTDTQYF. The CDR3 DNA reads TGTGCCAGCAGTTCAGACGGCACCACAGATACGCAGTATTTT.

The chain employs TRBV5-1 and TRBJ1-1; tentative D call: TRBD1 (5 bases). CDR3 length equals 13 residues. The V end lost 2 bases, the J end lost 7 bases, and 12 bases lay between the germline ends. The germline V gene encodes CDR1 SGHRS and CDR2 YFSETQ. CDR3 amino acids: CASSLGELGEAFF. CDR3 nucleotides: TGCGCCAGCAGCTTAGGGGAATTGGGTGAAGCTTTCTTT.

Many counts were recorded for this clonotype. The chain employs TRBV7-2 and TRBJ1-2; no clear D gene. The CDR3 extends over 13 amino acids. The germline gives CDR1 SGHTA, CDR2 FQGNSA. The V and J ends lost 11 bases and 4 bases respectively, with 17 bases between them. The CDR3, as DNA: TGTGCCCCCGCCTTTTTCACCCTCTATGGCTACACCTTC. It specifies CAPAFFTLYGYTF.

In this sample, this clonotype turned up a few times. V and J are TRBV12-3 or TRBV12-4 and TRBJ2-7, with TRBD2 as a possible D gene (5 bases). Trimming left V 2 bases short and J 2 bases short, with 10 bases between. The CDR3 consists of 14 residues. CDR3 sequence reads: CASSLSAGTYEQYF. Here the CDR3 DNA reads TGTGCCAGCAGTTTATCGGCGGGTACCTACGAGCAGTACTTC.

This clonotype showed up many times. V and J are TRBV6-5 and TRBJ1-6, with D unresolved. CDR1 is MNHEY and CDR2 is SVGAGI in the germline V gene. V lost 5 bases to trimming and J lost 8 bases, with 13 bases between them. This CDR3 is 14 amino acids long. In DNA, the CDR3 is TGTGCCAGCAGTCCCACAGCAACCTATTCACCCCTCCACTTT. As protein: CASSPTATYSPLHF.

Ten or more counts support this clonotype. The chain carries TRBV5-1 and TRBJ2-2; 8 bases map to TRBD1. CDR1 and CDR2 from the germline V gene are SGHRS and YFSETQ. The CDR3 contains 15 residues. V dropped 4 bases and J dropped 4; count of bases not matched to a gene: 6. Written as DNA, the CDR3 is TGCGCCAGCAGCCCAGGACAGGGATCCACCGGGGAGCTGTTTTTT. Protein product: CASSPGQGSTGELFF.

V and J are TRBV29-1 and TRBJ1-1; D is unclear. The CDR3 length is 12 residues. The V gene's germline CDR1 is SQVTM and CDR2 ANQGSEA. V was shortened by 4 bases and J by 2 bases, with 8 bases between the two germline ends. Here the CDR3 DNA reads TGCAGCGTTGGACATCCAAACACTGAAGCTTTCTTT. It translates to CSVGHPNTEAFF.

The sample holds a few counts of this clonotype. The V gene is TRBV5-1, the J gene TRBJ2-2, with D possibly TRBD2 on 6 matching bases. The CDR3 consists of 15 residues. V was cut by 3 bases and J by 6 bases, with 15 bases left in between. CDR1 SGHRS and CDR2 YFSETQ come from the germline V gene. The CDR3 loop reads CASSSISGGAGELFF. The CDR3 bases are TGCGCCAGCAGCTCCATATCCGGAGGGGCCGGGGAGCTGTTTTTT.

This clonotype came up a few times. The gene calls are TRBV2 and TRBJ2-5, with a possible D match to TRBD2 (5 bases). V lost 5 bases and J 5 bases, leaving 15 bases between the germline ends. Germline CDR1 SNHLY, CDR2 FYNNEI. The CDR3 runs 14 residues. The CDR3 region has the DNA TGTGCCAGCAGTTTCCCTACTAGTTGGGAGACCCAGTACTTC. Its protein product is CASSFPTSWETQYF.

The rearrangement links TRBV7-2 to TRBJ1-1, with a weak D call TRBD1 (5 bases). The CDR3 covers 14 residues. Germline V CDR1 and CDR2: SGHTA, FQGNSA. V was shortened by 5 bases and J by 6 bases, with 16 bases between the two germline ends. Here the CDR3 reads CASSLGGRIAEAFF. CDR3 nucleotide sequence: TGTGCCAGCAGCCTCGGGGGTAGAATCGCTGAAGCTTTCTTT.